This TCR beta chain was found in a study of beta chain features in type 1 diabetes. The wider study: Examination spanned approximately 110 million sorted cells from all samples.

Isolated RNA was reverse transcribed in full, so expressed TCRB transcripts were sequenced. Only in-frame clones appear in the TCRdb table, and some are missing; sequencing was by immunoSEQ multiplex PCR. The sample carries a few hundred thousand clones, around an eighth recorded once. Comments on this clone: Its antigen is not identified.

About 120 mL of blood, on average, came from one heparinised draw per donor. Purity above 98% was achieved in all sorted populations. Germline CDR1 and CDR2: LGHNA and YNFKEQ. This CDR3 has 19 amino acids. Trimming removed 4 bases from V and 8 bases from J; junction bases left unmatched: 16. Study results and caveats: In every one of the four CD4+ subsets, TCRB CDR3s were moderately but significantly shorter in Type 1 diabetes patients.

The gene calls are TRBV4-2 and TRBJ2-1, with TRBD2 identical over 14 bases. Sequenced material: naive CD4+ T cells from blood. This receptor was obtained from a man in his thirties or forties with type 1 diabetes. Written as DNA, the CDR3 is TGTGCCAGCAGCCGTAGGGGAGCGGGACTAGCGGGAGATCAGGATGAGCAGTTCTTC. Amino acids: CASSRRGAGLAGDQDEQFF.